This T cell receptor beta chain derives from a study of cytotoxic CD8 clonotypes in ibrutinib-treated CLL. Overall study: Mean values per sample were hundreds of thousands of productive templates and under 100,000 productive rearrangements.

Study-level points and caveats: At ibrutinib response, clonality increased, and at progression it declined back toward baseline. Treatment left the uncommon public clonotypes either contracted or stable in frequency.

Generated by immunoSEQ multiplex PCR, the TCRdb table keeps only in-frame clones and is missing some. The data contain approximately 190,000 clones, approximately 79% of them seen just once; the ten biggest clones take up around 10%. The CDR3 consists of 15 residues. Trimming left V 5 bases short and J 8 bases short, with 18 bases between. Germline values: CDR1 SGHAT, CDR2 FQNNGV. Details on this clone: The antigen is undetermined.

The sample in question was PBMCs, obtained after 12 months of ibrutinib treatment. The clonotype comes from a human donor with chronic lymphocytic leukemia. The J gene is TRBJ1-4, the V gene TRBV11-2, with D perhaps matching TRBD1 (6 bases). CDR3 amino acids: CASSAQQGRREKLFF. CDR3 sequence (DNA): TGTGCCAGCAGCGCACAACAGGGTCGGCGGGAAAAACTGTTTTTT.